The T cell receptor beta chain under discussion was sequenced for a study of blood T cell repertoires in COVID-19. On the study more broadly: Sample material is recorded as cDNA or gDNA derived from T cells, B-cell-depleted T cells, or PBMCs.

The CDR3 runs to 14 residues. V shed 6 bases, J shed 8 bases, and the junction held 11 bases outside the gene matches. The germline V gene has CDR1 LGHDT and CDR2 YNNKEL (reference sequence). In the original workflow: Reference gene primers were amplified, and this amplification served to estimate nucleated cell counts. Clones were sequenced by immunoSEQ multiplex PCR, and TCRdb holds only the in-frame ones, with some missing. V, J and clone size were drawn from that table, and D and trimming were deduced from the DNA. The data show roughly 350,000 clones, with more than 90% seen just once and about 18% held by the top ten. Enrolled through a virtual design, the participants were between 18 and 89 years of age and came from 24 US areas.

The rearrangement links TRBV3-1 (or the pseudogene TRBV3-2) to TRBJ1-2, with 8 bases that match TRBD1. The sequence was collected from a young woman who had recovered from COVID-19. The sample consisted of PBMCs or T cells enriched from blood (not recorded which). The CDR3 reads CASSPTQGAGGYTF. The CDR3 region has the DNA TGTGCCAGCAGTCCTACTCAGGGGGCTGGGGGCTACACCTTC.